Listed below are T cell receptor beta chains from one sample, sequenced in a study of cytomegalovirus exposure and HLA in healthy donors. Some clones are missing from TCRdb's copy, which holds only in-frame ones; the method was immunoSEQ multiplex PCR. The sample lists about 79,000 clones; roughly 93% were seen once. Sequencing was performed on PBMCs. The receptors derive from a woman aged 25 to 39 in good health and CMV-seronegative. CDR3s include the opening cysteine and the closing phenylalanine or tryptophan. The order of the fields is clone size, J gene, D gene, V gene, CDR3 DNA, CDR3 protein. The D gene is left open where the match is weak. Size is omitted from some rows. Given values are once, few, many or a class for expanded clones.

abundance: -; j_gene: TRBJ1-1; d_gene: -; v_gene: TRBV5-6; CDR3nt: TGTGCCAGCAGCCCCCCCGGACACATGAACACTGAAGCTTTCTTT; CDR3aa: CASSPPGHMNTEAFF
abundance: -; j_gene: TRBJ2-5; d_gene: TRBD2; v_gene: TRBV7-2; CDR3nt: TGTGCCAGCAGCCCTCCCAGACTAGCGGCCTTCCAAGAGACCCAGTACTTC; CDR3aa: CASSPPRLAAFQETQYF
abundance: -; j_gene: TRBJ2-7; d_gene: -; v_gene: TRBV4-1; CDR3nt: TGCGCCAGCAGCCAAGAAGCAGGAGGGTACACCTACGAGCAGTACTTC; CDR3aa: CASSQEAGGYTYEQYF
abundance: -; j_gene: TRBJ2-3; d_gene: TRBD2; v_gene: TRBV2; CDR3nt: TGTGCCAGCAGTGATAGGACTAGAAGAGATACGCAGTATTTT; CDR3aa: CASSDRTRRDTQYF
abundance: -; j_gene: TRBJ2-7; d_gene: TRBD2; v_gene: TRBV29-1; CDR3nt: TGCAGCGCTATAGCGGGGGCTACCTACGAGCAGTACTTC; CDR3aa: CSAIAGATYEQYF
abundance: once; j_gene: TRBJ1-5; d_gene: -; v_gene: TRBV11-2; CDR3nt: TGTGCCAGCAGCTTAGCGTTGAGTCAGCCCCAGCATTTT; CDR3aa: CASSLALSQPQHF
abundance: -; j_gene: TRBJ1-5; d_gene: TRBD1; v_gene: TRBV28; CDR3nt: TGTGCCAGCAGTTTAAGAGGGGGCCTATATAGCAATCAGCCCCAGCATTTT; CDR3aa: CASSLRGGLYSNQPQHF
abundance: -; j_gene: TRBJ1-5; d_gene: -; v_gene: TRBV7-2; CDR3nt: TGTGCCAGCAGTCGGGTGGGTAGCAATCAGCCCCAGCATTTT; CDR3aa: CASSRVGSNQPQHF
abundance: -; j_gene: TRBJ2-4; d_gene: -; v_gene: TRBV2; CDR3nt: TGTGCCAGCAGTGAAGCCTCAGGGGCTCTAGCCAAAAACATTCAGTACTTC; CDR3aa: CASSEASGALAKNIQYF
abundance: -; j_gene: TRBJ2-3; d_gene: -; v_gene: TRBV27; CDR3nt: TGTGCCAGCAGTTTTGTCTTTGGCACAGATACGCAGTATTTT; CDR3aa: CASSFVFGTDTQYF
abundance: -; j_gene: TRBJ2-2; d_gene: TRBD1; v_gene: TRBV5-1; CDR3nt: TGCGCCAGCAGCATCGGGACAGGGGGGACCGGGGAGCTGTTTTTT; CDR3aa: CASSIGTGGTGELFF
abundance: -; j_gene: TRBJ1-1; d_gene: TRBD1; v_gene: TRBV19; CDR3nt: TGTGCCAGTACCCCAGGGGACAGGGGTAACACTGAAGCTTTCTTT; CDR3aa: CASTPGDRGNTEAFF
abundance: -; j_gene: TRBJ1-3; d_gene: -; v_gene: TRBV7-6; CDR3nt: TGTGCCAGCAGCCGGGGACTGAACTCTGGAAACACCATATATTTT; CDR3aa: CASSRGLNSGNTIYF
abundance: -; j_gene: TRBJ1-2; d_gene: -; v_gene: TRBV27; CDR3nt: TGTGCCAGCAGTTTATTGGGGCAGGGCTGGGGCTACACCTTC; CDR3aa: CASSLLGQGWGYTF
abundance: -; j_gene: TRBJ1-2; d_gene: -; v_gene: TRBV30; CDR3nt: TGTGCCTGGAGTGTAGGGTCAGGGCCTAACTATGGCTACACCTTC; CDR3aa: CAWSVGSGPNYGYTF
abundance: -; j_gene: TRBJ2-1; d_gene: -; v_gene: TRBV9; CDR3nt: TGTGCCAGCAGGCCTGGGGGGAATTACAATGAGCAGTTCTTC; CDR3aa: CASRPGGNYNEQFF
abundance: -; j_gene: TRBJ2-2; d_gene: -; v_gene: TRBV7-9; CDR3nt: TGTGCCAGCAGCTCCGCCTACTCGCTTCCGGGGGAGCTGTTTTTT; CDR3aa: CASSSAYSLPGELFF
abundance: -; j_gene: TRBJ1-4; d_gene: -; v_gene: TRBV7-2; CDR3nt: TGTGCCAGCAGCGTTACAGGTTCTAATGAAAAACTGTTTTTT; CDR3aa: CASSVTGSNEKLFF
abundance: -; j_gene: TRBJ1-5; d_gene: -; v_gene: TRBV19; CDR3nt: TGTGCCGCCCGCGGGGGTTCAAACAGCAATCAGCCCCAGCATTTT; CDR3aa: CAARGGSNSNQPQHF
abundance: -; j_gene: TRBJ2-1; d_gene: TRBD2; v_gene: TRBV30; CDR3nt: TGTGCCTGGATGCCCCGGGGGACTAGCGGGATAAATGAGCAGTTCTTC; CDR3aa: CAWMPRGTSGINEQFF
abundance: -; j_gene: TRBJ2-7; d_gene: TRBD2; v_gene: TRBV5-6; CDR3nt: TGTGCCAGCAGCTTACAGCGGGAGTCATGGGAGCAGTACTTC; CDR3aa: CASSLQRESWEQYF
abundance: -; j_gene: TRBJ2-1; d_gene: -; v_gene: TRBV11-3; CDR3nt: TGTGCCAGCAGCTTAAGTCTAGCAACCTACAATGAGCAGTTCTTC; CDR3aa: CASSLSLATYNEQFF
abundance: -; j_gene: TRBJ2-5; d_gene: -; v_gene: TRBV7-9; CDR3nt: TGTGCCAGCAGCTTAAGTATGGGGGCCGTGGAGACCCAGTACTTC; CDR3aa: CASSLSMGAVETQYF
abundance: -; j_gene: TRBJ2-7; d_gene: -; v_gene: TRBV7-9; CDR3nt: TGTGCCAGCAGCTTAGCCTATACTTCGGGAGTCGGGCAGTACTTC; CDR3aa: CASSLAYTSGVGQYF
abundance: -; j_gene: TRBJ2-5; d_gene: TRBD2; v_gene: TRBV27; CDR3nt: TGTGCCAGCAGTTTAGGTCCCCGGGGAGGGATGAAAGAGACCCAGTACTTC; CDR3aa: CASSLGPRGGMKETQYF
abundance: once; j_gene: TRBJ1-5; d_gene: TRBD1; v_gene: TRBV9; CDR3nt: TGTGCCAGCAGCGTAGGGACAGGGGGACGAAATCAGCCCCAGCATTTT; CDR3aa: CASSVGTGGRNQPQHF
abundance: -; j_gene: TRBJ1-1; d_gene: -; v_gene: TRBV19; CDR3nt: TGTGCCAGTAGTTCCCCGGCAGGAATGAACACTGAAGCTTTCTTT; CDR3aa: CASSSPAGMNTEAFF
abundance: -; j_gene: TRBJ2-2; d_gene: -; v_gene: TRBV7-2; CDR3nt: TGTGCCAGCAGCTTATACCAACTGCACACCGGGGAGCTGTTTTTT; CDR3aa: CASSLYQLHTGELFF
abundance: -; j_gene: TRBJ1-1; d_gene: -; v_gene: TRBV5-1; CDR3nt: TGCGCCAGCAGCTTGGAACTTTCCGGGGTAGAAGCTTTCTTT; CDR3aa: CASSLELSGVEAFF
abundance: -; j_gene: TRBJ1-2; d_gene: -; v_gene: TRBV7-9; CDR3nt: TGTGCCAGCAGCCTTCCTGACAGCGGGTATGGCTACACCTTC; CDR3aa: CASSLPDSGYGYTF
abundance: -; j_gene: TRBJ1-3; d_gene: TRBD1; v_gene: TRBV27; CDR3nt: TGTGCCAGCAGCCGGACAGGAGTTGGAAACACCATATATTTT; CDR3aa: CASSRTGVGNTIYF
abundance: -; j_gene: TRBJ1-2; d_gene: TRBD1; v_gene: TRBV4-1; CDR3nt: TGCGCCAGCAGCCGCCCTGGGGACAGCGCTAACTATGGCTACACCTTC; CDR3aa: CASSRPGDSANYGYTF
abundance: -; j_gene: TRBJ2-1; d_gene: TRBD1; v_gene: TRBV6-4; CDR3nt: TGTGCCAGCAGGGGACAGCACAATGAGCAGTTCTTC; CDR3aa: CASRGQHNEQFF
abundance: -; j_gene: TRBJ1-2; d_gene: TRBD1; v_gene: TRBV4-2; CDR3nt: TGTGCCAGCAGCCAAGGGACAGGGGATAACTATGGCTACACCTTC; CDR3aa: CASSQGTGDNYGYTF
abundance: -; j_gene: TRBJ1-1; d_gene: -; v_gene: TRBV27; CDR3nt: TGTGCCAGCAGTATTCGGGGTGGTCCTGAAGCTTTCTTT; CDR3aa: CASSIRGGPEAFF
abundance: -; j_gene: TRBJ2-3; d_gene: TRBD2; v_gene: TRBV2; CDR3nt: TGTGCCATCAAAGGGACTAGCGGGAGTACAGATACGCAGTATTTT; CDR3aa: CAIKGTSGSTDTQYF
abundance: -; j_gene: TRBJ2-7; d_gene: -; v_gene: TRBV21-1; CDR3nt: TGTGCCAGCAGCATATGCGACAGGCTGGACACCTACGAGCAGTACTTC; CDR3aa: CASSICDRLDTYEQYF
abundance: -; j_gene: TRBJ2-7; d_gene: TRBD1; v_gene: TRBV19; CDR3nt: TGTGCCAGTAGTAGAATTGGGAAGGGGGCTTACGAGCAGTACTTC; CDR3aa: CASSRIGKGAYEQYF
abundance: -; j_gene: TRBJ1-2; d_gene: -; v_gene: TRBV7-2; CDR3nt: TGTGCCAGCAGCTTAGCCGGCCAGGGTGGCTACACCTTC; CDR3aa: CASSLAGQGGYTF
abundance: -; j_gene: TRBJ1-4; d_gene: -; v_gene: TRBV4-1; CDR3nt: TGCGCCAGCAGCCAAGATACCGGTACAACTAATGAAAAACTGTTTTTT; CDR3aa: CASSQDTGTTNEKLFF
abundance: -; j_gene: TRBJ1-5; d_gene: TRBD1; v_gene: TRBV27; CDR3nt: TGTGCCAGCAGTTTCAGGGGGAGCAATCAGCCCCAGCATTTT; CDR3aa: CASSFRGSNQPQHF
abundance: -; j_gene: TRBJ2-1; d_gene: -; v_gene: TRBV7-8; CDR3nt: TGTGCCAGCAGCTTACAAGGACAGTACAATGAGCAGTTCTTC; CDR3aa: CASSLQGQYNEQFF
abundance: -; j_gene: TRBJ1-1; d_gene: TRBD1; v_gene: TRBV7-9; CDR3nt: TGTGCCAGCAGCTTAGTTACAGGGGCCACTGAAGCTTTCTTT; CDR3aa: CASSLVTGATEAFF
abundance: -; j_gene: TRBJ1-5; d_gene: TRBD1; v_gene: TRBV19; CDR3nt: TGTGCCAGTAGTACAAGACAGGGTACACTTAGCAATCAGCCCCAGCATTTT; CDR3aa: CASSTRQGTLSNQPQHF
abundance: -; j_gene: TRBJ2-3; d_gene: TRBD2; v_gene: TRBV30; CDR3nt: TGTGCCTGGAGACGGCGGGAGGGCGGCACAGATACGCAGTATTTT; CDR3aa: CAWRRREGGTDTQYF
abundance: -; j_gene: TRBJ2-7; d_gene: -; v_gene: TRBV5-5; CDR3nt: TGTGCCAGCAGCTTGAGGCAGGGATACGAGCAGTACTTC; CDR3aa: CASSLRQGYEQYF
abundance: -; j_gene: TRBJ2-1; d_gene: -; v_gene: TRBV6-6; CDR3nt: TGTGCCAGCCAAGAGCGAGAAAAGCAGTTCTTC; CDR3aa: CASQEREKQFF
abundance: -; j_gene: TRBJ2-7; d_gene: -; v_gene: TRBV2; CDR3nt: TGTGCCAGCGGGAGAGGGGCTAGCGAATCCTACGAGCAGTACTTC; CDR3aa: CASGRGASESYEQYF
abundance: -; j_gene: TRBJ1-4; d_gene: -; v_gene: TRBV5-5; CDR3nt: TGTGCCAGCAGCTTAGCTCTGCCTGAAAAACTGTTTTTT; CDR3aa: CASSLALPEKLFF
abundance: once; j_gene: TRBJ2-3; d_gene: -; v_gene: TRBV28; CDR3nt: TGTGCCAGCAGTTTAATGGGTCTCAGGGGTAGGGCAGATACGCAGTATTTT; CDR3aa: CASSLMGLRGRADTQYF
abundance: -; j_gene: TRBJ1-6; d_gene: -; v_gene: TRBV30; CDR3nt: TGTGCCTGGAGGCGGGGGGATTATAATTCACCCCTCCACTTT; CDR3aa: CAWRRGDYNSPLHF
abundance: few; j_gene: TRBJ1-1; d_gene: -; v_gene: TRBV30; CDR3nt: TGTGCCTGGAGTTACGGTCTGAACACTGAAGCTTTCTTT; CDR3aa: CAWSYGLNTEAFF
abundance: -; j_gene: TRBJ2-3; d_gene: -; v_gene: TRBV9; CDR3nt: TGTGCCAGCAGCGTAGATCTTACAGATACGCAGTATTTT; CDR3aa: CASSVDLTDTQYF
abundance: -; j_gene: TRBJ1-2; d_gene: -; v_gene: TRBV28; CDR3nt: TGTGCCAGCACCCTAAATAGGGGGTATGGCTACACCTTC; CDR3aa: CASTLNRGYGYTF
abundance: -; j_gene: TRBJ1-1; d_gene: -; v_gene: TRBV7-9; CDR3nt: TGTGCCAGCAGCTTCGTCGTTGTGTCTGAAGCTTTCTTT; CDR3aa: CASSFVVVSEAFF